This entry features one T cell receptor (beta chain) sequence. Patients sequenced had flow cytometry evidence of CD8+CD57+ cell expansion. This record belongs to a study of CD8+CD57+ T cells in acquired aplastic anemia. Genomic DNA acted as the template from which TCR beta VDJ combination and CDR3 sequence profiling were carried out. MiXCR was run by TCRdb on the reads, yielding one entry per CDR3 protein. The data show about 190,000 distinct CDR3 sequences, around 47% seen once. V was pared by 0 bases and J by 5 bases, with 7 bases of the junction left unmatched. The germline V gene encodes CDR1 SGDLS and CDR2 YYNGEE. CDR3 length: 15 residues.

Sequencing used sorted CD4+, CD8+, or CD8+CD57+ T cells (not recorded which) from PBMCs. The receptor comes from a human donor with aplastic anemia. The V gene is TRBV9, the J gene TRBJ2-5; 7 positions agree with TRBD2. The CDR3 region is CASSVGAGVGETQYF. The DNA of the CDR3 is TGTGCCAGCAGCGTAGGGGCGGGAGTCGGGGAGACCCAGTACTTC.